The 22 T cell receptor beta chains presented below share a single source sample, sequenced in a study of T cell changes during pregnancy in multiple sclerosis. Profiling relied on immunoSEQ multiplex PCR, and the TCRdb table lists in-frame clones only, not all of them. The sample includes about 110,000 clones, about 93% seen only once; the top ten take more than 1.5%. The sample consisted of peripheral blood, taken in the third trimester of pregnancy. The receptors originated from a female donor with multiple sclerosis, enrolled in a pregnancy study.

The chain couples TRBV5-8 to TRBJ1-4; D call uncertain. The germline V gene has CDR1 SGHTS and CDR2 YDEGEE. This CDR3 has 17 residues. V lost 2 bases and J lost 7, with 21 bases in between. The CDR3: CASSFEQRTVRGEKLFF. CDR3 DNA: TGTGCCAGCAGCTTCGAACAGAGGACGGTGCGGGGTGAAAAACTGTTTTTT. Complete variable domain (other parts from reference TRBV5-8 and TRBJ1-4): EAGVTQSPTHLIKTRGQQATLRCSPISGHTSVYWYQQALGLGLQFLLWYDEGEERNRGNFPPRFSGRQFPNYSSELNVNALELEDSALYLCASSFEQRTVRGEKLFFGSGTQLSVL.

The chain couples TRBV19 to TRBJ1-5; D is perhaps TRBD1 (5 bases). There are 15 residues in the CDR3. V lost 9 bases, J lost 3 bases, and 18 bases lay in between. Looked up from germline, CDR1 is LNHDA and CDR2 is SQIVND (reference sequence). This CDR3 is CASQPQDGFNQPQHF. In DNA, the CDR3 is TGTGCCAGCCAACCACAGGACGGTTTCAATCAGCCCCAGCATTTT.

The chain joins TRBV7-3 to TRBJ1-3, with 8 bases identical to TRBD1. This CDR3 region has 15 residues. The ends lost 5 bases at V and 0 bases at J; junction bases unmatched: 3. From germline, CDR1 is SGHTA and CDR2 FQGTGA. In DNA form, the CDR3 reads TGTGCCAGCAGCCCAACAGGGGGCTCTGGAAACACCATATATTTT. Protein: CASSPTGGSGNTIYF.

The chain combines TRBV25-1 with TRBJ2-2; TRBD1 aligns across 7 bases. CDR3 length equals 16 residues. Losses at the gene ends were 8 bases for V and 0 bases for J; bases not matched to a gene: 9. The V gene's germline CDR1 is MGHDK and CDR2 SYGVNS. This CDR3 reads CASGTRQGANTGELFF. The CDR3 nucleotides read TGTGCCAGCGGAACTAGACAGGGCGCGAACACCGGGGAGCTGTTTTTT. Based on the CDR3 plus reference TRBV25-1 and TRBJ2-2, the full variable domain is EADIYQTPRYLVIGTGKKITLECSQTMGHDKMYWYQQDPGMELHLIHYSYGVNSTEKGDLSSESTVSRIRTEHFPLTLESARPSHTSQYLCASGTRQGANTGELFFGEGSRLTVL.

V usage is TRBV9 and J usage is TRBJ2-7; weak D call: TRBD2 (6 bases). Trimming cost V 3 bases and J 0 bases, with 13 bases left between them. Germline V gene lookup returns CDR1 SGDLS and CDR2 YYNGEE. CDR3 length: 15 residues. CDR3 protein: CASSAGAEPSYEQYF. DNA for the CDR3: TGTGCCAGCAGCGCGGGAGCGGAGCCCTCCTACGAGCAGTACTTC.

The chain joins TRBV27 to TRBJ2-2; D call uncertain. The germline gives CDR1 MNHEY, CDR2 SMNVEV (reference sequence). The ends were cut back, 4 bases at V and 4 bases at J, with 10 bases in the middle. This CDR3 comprises 14 residues. The DNA for the CDR3 is TGTGCCAGCAGTTCGGTTGGTTTCACCGGGGAGCTGTTTTTT. This encodes CASSSVGFTGELFF.

The chain is built from TRBV25-1 and TRBJ2-2, with D uncertain. Germline values: CDR1 MGHDK, CDR2 SYGVNS. With 7 bases removed from V and 1 base from J, the gap between germline ends came to 7 bases. This CDR3 is 13 amino acids long. The DNA for the CDR3 is TGTGCCAGCACTAAGATGAACACCGGGGAGCTGTTTTTT. It specifies CASTKMNTGELFF. Supplemented by reference TRBV25-1 and TRBJ2-2, the full variable domain reads EADIYQTPRYLVIGTGKKITLECSQTMGHDKMYWYQQDPGMELHLIHYSYGVNSTEKGDLSSESTVSRIRTEHFPLTLESARPSHTSQYLCASTKMNTGELFFGEGSRLTVL.

The chain uses TRBV4-2 and TRBJ1-2; 7 bases are shared with TRBD1. The V gene's germline CDR1 is LGHNA and CDR2 YNFKEQ. Trimming took 0 bases from V and 0 from J; bases not matched to a gene: 4. There are 16 residues in the CDR3. The CDR3, as DNA: TGTGCCAGCAGCCAAGAAACGGGACAGCCTAACTATGGCTACACCTTC. It yields the protein CASSQETGQPNYGYTF.

V is TRBV11-2 and J is TRBJ2-7; TRBD1 matches at 11 bases. Trimming took 5 bases from V and 5 from J; bases not matched to a gene: 5. This CDR3 is 14 amino acids long. Germline CDR1 and CDR2: SGHAT and FQNNGV. The CDR3 region has the DNA TGTGCCAGCAGCACTCGGACAGGGGGCGACGAGCAGTACTTC. This gives the protein CASSTRTGGDEQYF.

The rearrangement uses TRBV5-6 and TRBJ1-4; D is unclear. Germline assignment: CDR1 SGHDT and CDR2 YYEEEE. V shed 0 bases and J shed 3 bases, with 6 bases lying between them. This CDR3 spans 14 amino acids. The CDR3 protein is CASSLARPNEKLFF. The CDR3 DNA reads TGTGCCAGCAGCTTGGCCAGGCCTAATGAAAAACTGTTTTTT.

The chain couples TRBV2 to TRBJ1-2; D ambiguous. V was trimmed by 0 bases and J by 6 bases, leaving 5 bases between them. The CDR3 runs to 12 residues. The germline V gene encodes CDR1 SNHLY and CDR2 FYNNEI. The CDR3 reads CASSEAGDGYTF. The CDR3 coding sequence is TGTGCCAGCAGTGAAGCGGGAGATGGCTACACCTTC.

This clone was seen a handful of times. V and J are TRBV9 and TRBJ2-5; 8 bases match TRBD2. The CDR3 is made up of 15 amino acids. CDR1 is SGDLS, CDR2 YYNGEE, per germline. Unmatched junction bases numbered 9, after V lost 4 bases and J lost 4 bases. The CDR3 DNA sequence: TGTGCCAGCAGCTCCACCGGGGGGGCTGGAGAGACCCAGTACTTC. Its translation: CASSSTGGAGETQYF.

The chain employs TRBV11-2 and TRBJ2-3; TRBD2 matches 11 bases. CDR1 and CDR2 from the germline V gene are SGHAT and FQNNGV. CDR3 size: 17 residues. Unmatched junction bases numbered 11, after V lost 4 bases and J lost 5 bases. The CDR3 DNA sequence: TGTGCCAGCAGCTCGAGGTTTAGCGGGGGGGCTGAAGATACGCAGTATTTT. Translation: CASSSRFSGGAEDTQYF.

This sequence joins TRBV5-4 and TRBJ2-7, with D possibly TRBD1 on 5 matching bases. The germline V gene encodes CDR1 SGHNT and CDR2 YYREEE (reference sequence). Between the trimmed V and J ends, which lost 0 bases and 2 bases, there was a span of 12 bases. This CDR3 is 15 amino acids long. The CDR3: CASSLGQTSAYEQYF. Here the CDR3 DNA reads TGTGCCAGCAGCTTGGGACAGACCTCCGCCTACGAGCAGTACTTC.

The CDR3 coding sequence is TGCAGTGCTAGAGGTCTCGATACGCAGTATTTT. Translated: CSARGLDTQYF. The chain recombines TRBV20-1 with TRBJ2-3; unclear D gene. Trimming pared 1 base from V and 6 bases from J, leaving 5 bases between. CDR1 and CDR2 from the germline V gene are DFQATT and SNEGSKA (reference sequence). The CDR3 has 11 residues.

This clone was detected once. This chain uses TRBV7-3 with TRBJ2-6; 10 bases align to TRBD1. Germline V gene sequence: CDR1 SGHTA, CDR2 FQGTGA. The trim removed 3 bases at V and 0 bases at J, leaving 5 bases unmatched. The CDR3 runs 18 residues. This chain's CDR3 is CASSFGQGGYSGANVLTF. CDR3 nucleotide sequence: TGTGCCAGCAGCTTTGGACAGGGGGGATACTCTGGGGCCAACGTCCTGACTTTC.

V gene TRBV14 combines with J gene TRBJ2-1; 7 bases are a match to TRBD1. The CDR3 runs to 14 residues. The V segment lost 6 bases and the J segment 7 bases; nucleotides outside the gene matches: 9. Germline-derived CDR1 and CDR2 are SGHDN and FVKESK. CDR3 residues: CASSRTRGRNEQFF. CDR3 sequence (DNA): TGTGCCAGCAGTAGAACCAGGGGGAGAAATGAGCAGTTCTTC.

This clone was detected only once. V usage is TRBV6-5 and J usage is TRBJ2-3; 7 bases fit TRBD1. V lost 5 bases and J lost 5; bases outside the gene matches: 7. The CDR3 consists of 14 residues. The germline CDR1 and CDR2 sequences are MNHEY and SVGAGI. This chain's CDR3 is CASSPDREGDTQYF. Written as DNA, the CDR3 is TGTGCCAGCAGTCCCGACAGGGAAGGAGATACGCAGTATTTT.

The V and J genes are TRBV19 and TRBJ1-5, with TRBD1 matching 9 bases. Germline V gene lookup returns CDR1 LNHDA and CDR2 SQIVND (reference sequence). J was trimmed by 0 bases and V by 4 bases; bases with no gene match: 4. The CDR3 has 16 amino acids. CDR3 DNA: TGTGCCAGTAGTACTCACAGGGGGCGTAGCAATCAGCCCCAGCATTTT. Its protein product is CASSTHRGRSNQPQHF.

The chain couples TRBV10-1 to TRBJ2-2; D call uncertain. This CDR3 region has 13 residues. Germline values: CDR1 WNHNN, CDR2 SYGVQD (reference sequence). The germline V and J ends were trimmed by 8 bases and 5 bases, with 12 bases remaining between them. The CDR3 loop reads CASRPTVTGELFF. The CDR3 coding sequence is TGCGCCAGCCGTCCCACAGTGACCGGGGAGCTGTTTTTT.

The J gene is TRBJ1-2, the V gene TRBV7-2; TRBD1 aligns across 8 bases. Germline loops: CDR1 SGHTA, CDR2 FQGNSA. The CDR3 has 17 residues. Losses at the gene ends were 1 base for V and 3 bases for J; bases not matched to a gene: 10. In DNA, the CDR3 is TGTGCCAGCAGCTTAGACTATTCTGGACAGGGAGACTATGGCTACACCTTC. Translated: CASSLDYSGQGDYGYTF.

This CDR3 reads CASIRRQGNTGELFF. For the CDR3, the DNA is TGTGCCAGCATACGGCGACAGGGTAACACCGGGGAGCTGTTTTTT. V and J are TRBV28 and TRBJ2-2, with 7 bases that match TRBD1. With 7 bases clipped from V and 2 bases from J, the junction kept 7 bases outside the gene matches. This CDR3 is built from 15 residues. The germline V gene has CDR1 MDHEN and CDR2 SYDVKM.